These 8 T cell receptor beta chains were sequenced from one sample in a study of CD8+ T cells in alopecia areata. RNA extraction was followed by reverse transcription into cDNA, which acted as the sequencing template. Sequencing used immunoSEQ multiplex PCR; TCRdb keeps in-frame clones, though not all of them. The sample yields about 200,000 clones, about 56% seen once. The sequenced sample was CD8+ T cells sorted from blood. These receptors were obtained from a human donor in good health.

The V and J genes are TRBV4-1 and TRBJ2-3; D ambiguous. The CDR3 covers 13 residues. The V gene lost 3 bases and the J gene lost 6 bases, with 10 bases spanning the gap. Germline CDR1 is MGHRA and CDR2 is YSYEKL. CDR3 DNA: TGCGCCAGCAGCCACCCTCGGGCGGATACGCAGTATTTT. Translation gives CASSHPRADTQYF.

The gene calls are TRBV27 and TRBJ2-5; a weak D match, TRBD2 (6 bases). Trimming took 3 bases from V and 4 from J, leaving 15 bases between them. CDR1 is MNHEY, CDR2 SMNVEV, per germline (reference sequence). CDR3 size: 15 residues. The CDR3 reads CASSLTRGAGETQYF. In DNA, the CDR3 is TGTGCCAGCAGTTTGACTAGGGGTGCTGGAGAGACCCAGTACTTC.

This chain uses TRBV4-1 with TRBJ1-1, with 9 bases identical to TRBD1. The V and J ends lost 5 bases and 6 bases, in that order; junction bases with no gene match: 10. The CDR3 length is 15 residues. Germline V gene sequence: CDR1 MGHRA, CDR2 YSYEKL. DNA for the CDR3: TGCGCCAGCAGCGAAGGACAGACAGGGGGGGCTGAAGCTTTCTTT. It codes for CASSEGQTGGAEAFF.

V usage is TRBV9 and J usage is TRBJ2-1; possibly TRBD1 for D (5 bases). V lost 1 base to trimming and J lost 5 bases, with 13 bases between them. The CDR3 is 15 residues long. Germline lookup yields CDR1 SGDLS and CDR2 YYNGEE. The CDR3, as DNA: TGTGCCAGCAGCGTACGATCAGGGCTCGACAATGAGCAGTTCTTC. Translating gives CASSVRSGLDNEQFF.

This clone showed up just a few times. The rearrangement uses TRBV4-1 and TRBJ2-3; the D gene is possibly TRBD2 (5 bases). The CDR3 extends over 16 amino acids. The germline CDR1 and CDR2 sequences are MGHRA and YSYEKL. Trimming pared 4 bases from V and 0 bases from J, leaving 14 bases between. In nucleotides, the CDR3 is TGCGCCAGCAGCCTACTTCCAGCGGCAAGCACAGATACGCAGTATTTT. Its translation: CASSLLPAASTDTQYF.

The chain has TRBV12-5 and TRBJ1-2; D is undetermined. Looked up from germline, CDR1 is LGHNT and CDR2 is FRNRAP. The CDR3 consists of 14 residues. Deletions cut 1 base from V and 8 bases from J, with 14 bases between. CDR3 in amino acids: CASGLEGSMAGYTF. DNA for the CDR3: TGTGCTAGTGGTTTGGAAGGCTCGATGGCGGGCTACACCTTC.

This clone was counted once. In DNA form, the CDR3 reads TGTGCCAGCAGTCCCCGGCCACCGGGATTAAATAATTCACCCCTCCACTTT. Amino acid sequence: CASSPRPPGLNNSPLHF. The chain couples TRBV27 to TRBJ1-6; D is unclear. CDR1 MNHEY and CDR2 SMNVEV come from the germline V gene (reference sequence). Trimming took off 5 bases at V and 5 bases at J, with 19 bases between the two ends. The CDR3 is 17 amino acids.

A few counts support this clone. The V and J genes are TRBV7-9 and TRBJ1-1, with no clear D. The CDR3 length is 13 residues. Germline values: CDR1 SEHNR, CDR2 FQNEAQ (reference sequence). V lost 3 bases and J 11 bases, leaving 16 bases between the germline ends. The CDR3 here is CASSFPGRETAFF. CDR3 nucleotide sequence: TGTGCCAGCAGCTTTCCCGGTCGGGAGACGGCTTTCTTT.